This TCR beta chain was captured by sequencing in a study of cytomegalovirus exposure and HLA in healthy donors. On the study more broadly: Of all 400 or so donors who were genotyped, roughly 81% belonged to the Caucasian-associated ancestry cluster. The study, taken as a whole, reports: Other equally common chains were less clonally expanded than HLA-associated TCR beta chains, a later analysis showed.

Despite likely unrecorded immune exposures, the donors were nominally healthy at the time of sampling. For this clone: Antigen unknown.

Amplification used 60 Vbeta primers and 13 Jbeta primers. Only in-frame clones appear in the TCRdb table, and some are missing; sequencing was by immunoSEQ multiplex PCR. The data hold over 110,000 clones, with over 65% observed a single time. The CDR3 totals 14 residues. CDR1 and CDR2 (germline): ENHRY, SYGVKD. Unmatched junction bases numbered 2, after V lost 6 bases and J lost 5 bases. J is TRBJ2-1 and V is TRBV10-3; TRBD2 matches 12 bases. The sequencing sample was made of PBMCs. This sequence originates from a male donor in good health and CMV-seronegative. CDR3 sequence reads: CAIRGLAGHNEQFF. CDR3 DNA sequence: TGTGCCATCAGGGGACTAGCGGGTCACAATGAGCAGTTCTTC.